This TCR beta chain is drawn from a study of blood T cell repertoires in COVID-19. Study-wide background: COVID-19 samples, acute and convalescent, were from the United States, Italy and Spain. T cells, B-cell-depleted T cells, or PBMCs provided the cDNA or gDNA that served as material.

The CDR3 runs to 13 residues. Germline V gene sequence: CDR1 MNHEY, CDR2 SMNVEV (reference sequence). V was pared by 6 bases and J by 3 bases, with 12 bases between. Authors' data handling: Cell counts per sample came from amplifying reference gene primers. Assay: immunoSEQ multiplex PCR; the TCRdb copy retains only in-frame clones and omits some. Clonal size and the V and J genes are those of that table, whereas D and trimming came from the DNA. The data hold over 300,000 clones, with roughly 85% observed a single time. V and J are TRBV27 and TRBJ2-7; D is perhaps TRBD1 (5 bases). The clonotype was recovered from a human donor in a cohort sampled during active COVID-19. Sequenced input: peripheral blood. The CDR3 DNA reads TGTGCCAGCAGAATAGGGCAGGGCTACGAGCAGTACTTC. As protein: CASRIGQGYEQYF.